This T cell receptor beta chain was sequenced for a study of T cells after yellow fever vaccination (dated by TCRdb to the late 2010s). About the investigation overall: The SMART-Seq v4 Ultra Low Input RNA kit was used to prepare libraries from fractions with low cell numbers. Two healthy male donors, one aged 18 to 30 and one aged 30 to 40 years, made up the cohort. Bulk PBMC replicates and cell subsets were isolated from blood drawn at multiple timepoints before and after both primary and secondary immunization. Bulk TCR alpha and beta repertoires were sequenced longitudinally to track T-cell clones before and after primary and booster YFV17D yellow fever vaccination. Overall study results and their limits: A small fraction of clonotypes appeared in both the CD4 and CD8 compartments, likely as a result of convergent recombination. Because only two donors were included in the study, the extent to which the findings can be generalized is limited. Computational filtering was required because FACS-sorted repertoires could contain abundant contaminating clonotypes from the bulk population. After the booster, most of the clones that had expanded following primary vaccination were detected again (around 97% of CD4 and around 87% of CD8), which suggests that memory was broadly maintained. Compared with the primary T-cell response, the secondary T-cell response was weaker but faster, peaking on day 5 rather than day 15.

This clonotype was seen many times. Its recognized antigen is unknown. Per-nucleotide qualities are absent, and no much larger clonotype sits a single base away. TCR cDNA was made using 5'RACE template switching, a step that added a universal primer site and unique molecular identifiers. Priming for cDNA synthesis came from both the TCR alpha and TCR beta constant segments. Libraries were amplified in two PCR steps, with sample barcodes and sequencing adapters added in the second step. Sequencing of libraries was performed on Illumina HiSeq 2500 (2x100 bp) or NovaSeq (2x150 bp). In the authors' own workflow: MIGEC was used to demultiplex reads and collapse the reads into UMI consensus sequences, and MiXCR was used for V(D)J alignment. Using edgeR on replicate PBMC samples, clonotypes were called vaccine-responding if FDR was below 0.01 and the log2 fold change was above 5 up to day 15. Each bulk clonotype received a CD4 or CD8 identity based on whether the sequenced CD4 or CD8 repertoire contained that clonotype at higher abundance. TCRdb reanalyzed the raw reads on its own, using fastp at Q25 for trimming and MiXCR for clone calling, and kept in-frame beta chains. Entries that share a CDR3 protein sequence are merged under the most common genes and DNA. TCRdb assigned the V and J calls; the authors' analysis was not used. This sample comprises 450,000 to 650,000 distinct CDR3 sequences, 21% of them detected only once. The top ten hold roughly 16% of the sample.

According to the study, the label for this sample's treatment or condition signals: live attenuated yellow fever vaccine strain. At each blood-draw timepoint, two biological replicates of bulk PBMCs were collected. A standard Ficoll-Paque protocol was used to isolate PBMCs from peripheral blood. TriZol was used to extract RNA from bulk PBMCs, CD4 and CD8 fractions, and dextramer-positive and dextramer-negative fractions. The CDR3, from cysteine to phenylalanine, totals 15 residues. The kept DNA is CDR3 alone, 45 bases in frame from the first base. Taken from the germline V gene, the CDR1 and CDR2 loops are SGHVS and FNYEAQ. The junction carries 7 bases between V and J, which are trimmed by 0 bases and 1 base respectively.

The source is a man between 18 and 29 years old who received the YFV17D yellow fever vaccine. The sample here was PBMCs, taken about 21 days after the first yellow fever vaccination. The chain couples TRBV7-6 to TRBJ1-5; no D gene can be assigned with confidence. The nucleotide sequence is TGTGCCAGCAGCTTAGCGGAGGGAAGCAATCAGCCCCAGCATTTT. Its amino acids are CASSLAEGSNQPQHF.